Shown below are 5 T cell receptor beta chains from a single sample sequenced in a study of early T cells in non-severe SARS-CoV-2 infection. TCRdb independently ran MiXCR on the 5' RACE reads; one entry per CDR3 protein. The sample lists some 81,000 distinct CDR3 sequences, approximately 15% occurring once. The sample comprised whole blood. The receptors stem from an adult who was a healthcare worker with PCR-confirmed SARS-CoV-2 infection or an uninfected control (not recorded which).

This clonotype has ten or more counts. The V call is TRBV12-3 or TRBV12-4, the J call TRBJ2-5, with D perhaps being TRBD1 or TRBD2 (6 bases each). V was shortened by 3 bases and J by 3 bases, with 14 bases between the two germline ends. The CDR3 has 15 residues. The CDR3 region has the DNA TGTGCCAGCAGTTTGAGAGGAGGGGGAAAAGAGACCCAGTACTTC. This sequence encodes CASSLRGGGKETQYF.

In its sample, this clonotype was seen many times. The chain links TRBV6-5 to TRBJ1-3; D is ambiguous. The CDR3 is made up of 16 amino acids. The V gene's germline CDR1 is MNHEY and CDR2 SVGAGI. V lost 2 bases and J 0 bases, leaving 11 bases between the germline ends. CDR3 residues: CASSYGGLSSGNTIYF. CDR3 DNA sequence: TGTGCCAGCAGTTACGGCGGCCTTAGCTCTGGAAACACCATATATTTT.

This chain connects TRBV11-2 to TRBJ1-1; D gene ambiguous. CDR1 and CDR2 (germline): SGHAT, FQNNGV. Trimming left V 0 bases short and J 1 base short, with 6 bases between. The CDR3 contains 14 residues. DNA of the CDR3: TGTGCCAGCAGCTTAGAAGCGGAGAACACTGAAGCTTTCTTT. Protein product: CASSLEAENTEAFF.

This clonotype has only a few counts. The chain joins TRBV11-2 to TRBJ2-1, with no clear D. V was shortened by 3 bases and J by 10 bases, with 13 bases between the two germline ends. Looked up from germline, CDR1 is SGHAT and CDR2 is FQNNGV. This CDR3 spans 13 amino acids. The CDR3 reads CASSFAAVGEQFF. CDR3 in DNA: TGTGCCAGCAGCTTCGCTGCCGTTGGCGAGCAGTTCTTC.

This clonotype showed up just a few times. The chain links TRBV20-1 to TRBJ2-3, with D tentatively TRBD1 (6 bases). Germline loops: CDR1 DFQATT, CDR2 SNEGSKA (reference sequence). The CDR3 runs to 16 residues. V shed 6 bases and J shed 5 bases, with 24 bases lying between them. CDR3 protein: CSANSLAVGAIDTQYF. The DNA for the CDR3 is TGCAGTGCCAACTCCCTGGCGGTGGGGGCAATAGATACGCAGTATTTT.